This T cell receptor beta chain stems from a study of human T cells and chemical hapten exposure (dated by TCRdb to about 2021). In the study overall: For sensitization, 2% DPC in acetone was applied to a 2 cm by 2 cm area of upper inner arm skin. The patient cohort, mostly female, included alopecia areata with under or over 50% scalp involvement, alopecia totalis and alopecia universalis. The study tracked peripheral blood TCR repertoire changes in vivo during primary and secondary sensitization to the hapten diphenylcyclopropenone (DPC) in alopecia patients. Patch testing was performed on the upper back with Finn chambers containing 0.01% DPC, and the patch tests were scored after 6 days according to International Contact Dermatitis Research Group standards. Blood samples were taken from patients before sensitization (week 0) and at 2, 6 and about 24 weeks after DPC sensitization. Throughout the study period of roughly 24 weeks, patients also received therapeutic DPC doses to the scalp every week. Blood for TCR sequencing was provided by twenty-nine alopecia patients at one to four time points (pre-sensitization, 2, 6 and 24 weeks). The libraries were sequenced as a pool, and the TCR yield per sample differed mostly because of small variations in library volumes within the pool. Paper-wide results and their limitations: A positive correlation was found between the number of PT1 expanded TCRs and patch test score, with significance reached at thresholds 8, 16 and 32 but not 4. Because all patients had alopecia, a presumed autoimmune disease, the immune response of the patients might differ from that of healthy individuals. Significantly more large CDR3 similarity clusters were formed by expanded TCRs than by pre-sensitization or healthy control sets, consistent with antigen-driven responses. No change with DPC sensitization was found in the number of TCRs above 1 in 1000 frequency, and no evidence of global repertoire structure alterations was found. Repeated subsampling changed both the strength of the expansion versus patch-test correlation and the threshold at which the correlation became significant.

The V and J ends are trimmed by 7 bases and 1 base, leaving 14 bases between them. Sequences DFQATT (CDR1) and SNEGSKA (CDR2) are obtained from the germline V gene (reference sequence). Including cysteine and phenylalanine, the CDR3 has 15 amino acids. Only the CDR3 region is kept as DNA, spanning 45 bases read in frame from base 1. The time point tag for this specimen amounts to: patch test 2, 6 weeks after DPC sensitization. What the treatment or condition label conveys for this sample: therapeutic diphenylcyclopropenone sensitization with weekly scalp DPC. At every patch-test visit, the blood draw took place before the patch test was put on. Patients were considered eligible if aged 18 to 70, diagnosed with alopecia and deemed suitable for DPC therapy, and patients were excluded if pregnant. Total RNA was extracted from unfractionated whole blood that had been collected in Tempus Blood RNA tubes.

Only a few counts were recorded for this clonotype. Its specific antigen is unknown. Base-call qualities are not available, and no considerably larger clone is one nucleotide away. Libraries were constructed by RACE. Sequencing instrument: NextSeq 500. During library preparation, unique molecular identifiers were attached to individual cDNA molecules so that TCRs could be counted in a quantitative, reproducible way. From each blood RNA sample, both TCR alpha and TCR beta chains were sequenced. The authors' analysis ran thus. Samples had a median of roughly 91,000 TCRs, with a range from 23,224 to 690,600. The Decombinator software suite was used to annotate V, J and CDR3 in the TCR reads. For the PS versus PT1 abundance plots, all samples were subsampled to the same number of TCRs (28,000). Expanded TCRs were defined as absent before sensitization and observed at least eight times at the 2-week time point. TCRdb cleaned the public reads at Q25 with fastp, built clones with MiXCR and kept in-frame beta chains. Duplicate CDR3 protein sequences are folded into a single record with the most common DNA and genes. These V and J calls are TCRdb output, not the study's own analysis. The sample includes 85,000 to 95,000 distinct CDR3 sequences, with 11% observed a single time. The top ten clonotypes cover around 2.1% of the sample.

This receptor chain uses TRBV20-1 and TRBJ1-6; the D gene is possibly TRBD1, with 5 bases matching. This clonotype was sampled from a man in his forties with alopecia areata. Some clones in this sample may be carry-over from other donors' samples. Sequenced material: whole blood, taken in connection with sensitization to the hapten diphenylcyclopropenone (DPC). The CDR3 has the sequence CSVQGTPSYNSPLHF. The DNA sequence is TGCAGTGTTCAGGGCACACCGTCCTATAATTCACCCCTCCACTTT.